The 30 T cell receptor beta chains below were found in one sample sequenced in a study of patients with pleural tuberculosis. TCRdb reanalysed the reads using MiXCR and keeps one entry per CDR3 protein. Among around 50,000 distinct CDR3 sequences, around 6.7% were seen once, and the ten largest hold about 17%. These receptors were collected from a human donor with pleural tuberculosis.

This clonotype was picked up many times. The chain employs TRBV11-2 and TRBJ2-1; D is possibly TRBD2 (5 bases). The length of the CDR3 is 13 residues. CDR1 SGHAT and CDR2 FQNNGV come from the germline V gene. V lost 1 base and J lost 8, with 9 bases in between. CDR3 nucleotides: TGTGCCAGCAGCTTAGTTTTTAGCGATGAGCAGTTCTTC. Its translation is CASSLVFSDEQFF. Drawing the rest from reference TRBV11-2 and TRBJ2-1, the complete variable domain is EAGVAQSPRYKIIEKRQSVAFWCNPISGHATLYWYQQILGQGPKLLIQFQNNGVVDDSQLPKDRFSAERLKGVDSTLKIQPAKLEDSAVYLCASSLVFSDEQFFGPGTRLTVL.

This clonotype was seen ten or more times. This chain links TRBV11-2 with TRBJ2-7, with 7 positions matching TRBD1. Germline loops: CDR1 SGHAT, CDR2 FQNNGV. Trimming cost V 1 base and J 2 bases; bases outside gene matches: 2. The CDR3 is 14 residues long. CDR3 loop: CASSLGDSPYEQYV. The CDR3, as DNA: TGTGCCAGCAGCTTAGGGGACAGTCCCTACGAGCAGTACGTC.

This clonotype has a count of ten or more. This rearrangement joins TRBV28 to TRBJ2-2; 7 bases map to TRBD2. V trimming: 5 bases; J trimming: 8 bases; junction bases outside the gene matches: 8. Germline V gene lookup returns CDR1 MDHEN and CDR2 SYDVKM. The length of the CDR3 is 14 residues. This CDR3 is CASSTDGRWGELFF. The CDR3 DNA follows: TGTGCCAGCAGTACGGACGGGAGGTGGGGGGAGCTGTTTTTT.

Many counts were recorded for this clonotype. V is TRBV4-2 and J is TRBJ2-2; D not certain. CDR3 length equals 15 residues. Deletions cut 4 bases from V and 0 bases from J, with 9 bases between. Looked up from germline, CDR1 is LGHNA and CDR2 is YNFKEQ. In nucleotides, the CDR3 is TGTGCCAGCAGCCTACTACGGACGAACACCGGGGAGCTGTTTTTT. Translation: CASSLLRTNTGELFF.

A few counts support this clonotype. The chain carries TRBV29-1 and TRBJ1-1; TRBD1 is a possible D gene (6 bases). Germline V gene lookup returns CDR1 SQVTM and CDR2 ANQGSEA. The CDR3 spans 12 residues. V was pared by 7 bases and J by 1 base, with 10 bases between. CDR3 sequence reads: CSGGGANTEAFF. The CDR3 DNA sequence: TGCAGCGGTGGGGGGGCGAACACTGAAGCTTTCTTT.

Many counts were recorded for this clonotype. CDR3 sequence: CASSLGQGFRQPQHF. The CDR3 DNA reads TGTGCCAGCAGTTTAGGGCAGGGCTTTCGGCAGCCCCAGCATTTT. The gene calls are TRBV28 and TRBJ1-5, with a tentative D call TRBD1 (5 bases). Germline V lookup: CDR1 MDHEN, CDR2 SYDVKM. This CDR3 has 15 amino acids. Trimming removed 2 bases from V and 7 bases from J, with 15 bases in between.

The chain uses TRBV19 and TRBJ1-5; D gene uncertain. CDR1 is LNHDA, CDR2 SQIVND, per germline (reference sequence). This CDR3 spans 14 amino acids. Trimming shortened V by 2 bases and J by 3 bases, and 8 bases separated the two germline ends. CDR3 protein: CASSIRGINQPQHF. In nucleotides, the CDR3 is TGTGCCAGTAGTATACGAGGGATCAATCAGCCCCAGCATTTT.

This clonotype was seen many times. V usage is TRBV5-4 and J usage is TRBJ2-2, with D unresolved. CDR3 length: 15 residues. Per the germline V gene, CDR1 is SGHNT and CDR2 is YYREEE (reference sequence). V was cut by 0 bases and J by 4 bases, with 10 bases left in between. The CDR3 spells CASSLVGDGTGELFF. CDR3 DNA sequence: TGTGCCAGCAGCTTGGTAGGCGACGGCACCGGGGAGCTGTTTTTT.

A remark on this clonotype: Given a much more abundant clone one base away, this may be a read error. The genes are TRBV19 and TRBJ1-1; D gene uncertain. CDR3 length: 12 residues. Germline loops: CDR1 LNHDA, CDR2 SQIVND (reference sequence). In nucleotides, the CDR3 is TGTGCCAGTAGTGCAGTCGGCACTGAAGCTTCCTTT. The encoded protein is CASSAVGTEASF.

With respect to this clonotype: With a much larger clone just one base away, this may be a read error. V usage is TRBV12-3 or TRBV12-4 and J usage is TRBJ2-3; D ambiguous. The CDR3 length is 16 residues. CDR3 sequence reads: CASSLDHSVPTDTRYF. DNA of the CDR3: TGTGCCAGCAGTTTAGACCACTCCGTCCCCACAGATACGCGGTATTTT.

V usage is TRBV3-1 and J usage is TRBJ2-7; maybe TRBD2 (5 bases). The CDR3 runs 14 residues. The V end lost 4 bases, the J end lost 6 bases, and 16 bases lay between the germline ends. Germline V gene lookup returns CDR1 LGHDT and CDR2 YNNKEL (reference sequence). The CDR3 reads CASSLRTDSREQYF. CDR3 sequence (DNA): TGTGCCAGCAGCCTTCGGACGGACTCTCGCGAGCAGTACTTC.

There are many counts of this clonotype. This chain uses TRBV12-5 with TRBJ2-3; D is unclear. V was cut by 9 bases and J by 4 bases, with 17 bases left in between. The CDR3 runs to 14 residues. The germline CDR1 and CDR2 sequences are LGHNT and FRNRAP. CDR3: CASLSGRGADTQYF. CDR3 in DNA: TGTGCTAGCCTTTCGGGCCGTGGAGCAGATACGCAGTATTTT.

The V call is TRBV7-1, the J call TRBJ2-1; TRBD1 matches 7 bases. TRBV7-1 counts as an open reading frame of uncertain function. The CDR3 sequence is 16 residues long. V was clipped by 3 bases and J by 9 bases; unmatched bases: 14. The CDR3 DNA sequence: TGTGCCAGCAGCTCCTTGAGAACCAAACAGGGGACTGAGCAGTTCTTC. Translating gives CASSSLRTKQGTEQFF.

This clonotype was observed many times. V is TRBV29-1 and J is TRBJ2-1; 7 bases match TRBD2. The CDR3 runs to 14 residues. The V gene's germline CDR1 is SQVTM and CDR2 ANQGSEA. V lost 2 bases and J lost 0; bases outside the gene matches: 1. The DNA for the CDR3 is TGCAGCGTTGAAACTAGCGACTCCTACAATGAGCAGTTCTTC. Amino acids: CSVETSDSYNEQFF.

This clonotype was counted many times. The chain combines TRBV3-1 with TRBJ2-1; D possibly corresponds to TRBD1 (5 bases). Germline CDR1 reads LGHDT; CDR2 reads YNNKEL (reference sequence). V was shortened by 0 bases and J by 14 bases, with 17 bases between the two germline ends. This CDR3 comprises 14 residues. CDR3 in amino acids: CASSQDLAGPLKFF. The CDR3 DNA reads TGTGCCAGCAGCCAAGATCTGGCAGGGCCCCTTAAGTTCTTC.

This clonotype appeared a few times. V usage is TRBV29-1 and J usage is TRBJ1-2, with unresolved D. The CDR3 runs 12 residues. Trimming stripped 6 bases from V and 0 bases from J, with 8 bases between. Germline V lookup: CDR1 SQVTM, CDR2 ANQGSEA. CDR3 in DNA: TGCAGCGTCATTTCAGCTAACTATGGCTACACCTTC. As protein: CSVISANYGYTF.

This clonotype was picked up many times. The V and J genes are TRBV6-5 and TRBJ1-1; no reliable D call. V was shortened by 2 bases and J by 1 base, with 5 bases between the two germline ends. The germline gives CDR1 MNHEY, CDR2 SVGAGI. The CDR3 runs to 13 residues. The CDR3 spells CASSYRQNTEAFF. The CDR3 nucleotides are TGTGCCAGCAGTTACCGACAGAACACTGAAGCTTTCTTT.

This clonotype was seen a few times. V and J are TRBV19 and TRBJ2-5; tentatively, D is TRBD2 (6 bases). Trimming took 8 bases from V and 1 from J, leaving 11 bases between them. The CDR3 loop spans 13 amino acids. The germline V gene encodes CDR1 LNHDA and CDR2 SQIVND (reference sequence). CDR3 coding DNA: TGTGCCAGTCGCGGGACTCTCCAAGAGACCCAGTACTTC. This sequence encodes CASRGTLQETQYF.

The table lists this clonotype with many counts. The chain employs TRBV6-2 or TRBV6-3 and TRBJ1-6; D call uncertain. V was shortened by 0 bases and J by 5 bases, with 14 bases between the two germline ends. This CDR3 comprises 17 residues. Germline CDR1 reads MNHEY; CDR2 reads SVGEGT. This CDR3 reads CASSYSPSWRDNSPLHF. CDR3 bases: TGTGCCAGCAGTTACTCCCCATCGTGGCGGGATAATTCACCCCTCCACTTT.

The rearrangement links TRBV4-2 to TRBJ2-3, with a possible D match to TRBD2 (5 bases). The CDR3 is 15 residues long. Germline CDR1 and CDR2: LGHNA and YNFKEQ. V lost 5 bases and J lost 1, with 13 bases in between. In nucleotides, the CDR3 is TGTGCCAGCAGCATACTAGTCCTGGGCACAGATACGCAGTATTTT. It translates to CASSILVLGTDTQYF.

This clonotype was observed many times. This CDR3 reads CATSRSRLAGNNEQFF. DNA of the CDR3: TGTGCCACCAGCAGATCCCGACTAGCGGGCAACAATGAGCAGTTCTTC. This chain joins TRBV15 and TRBJ2-1, with 10 bases identical to TRBD2. Germline CDR1 is LNHNV and CDR2 is YYDKDF (reference sequence). V was clipped by 2 bases and J by 5 bases; unmatched bases: 6. This CDR3 has 16 residues.

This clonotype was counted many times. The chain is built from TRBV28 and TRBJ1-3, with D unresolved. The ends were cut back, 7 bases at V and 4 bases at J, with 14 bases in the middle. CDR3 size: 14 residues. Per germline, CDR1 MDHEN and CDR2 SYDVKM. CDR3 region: CASTLSGTGNTIYF. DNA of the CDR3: TGTGCCAGCACCCTGTCAGGAACCGGAAACACCATATATTTT.

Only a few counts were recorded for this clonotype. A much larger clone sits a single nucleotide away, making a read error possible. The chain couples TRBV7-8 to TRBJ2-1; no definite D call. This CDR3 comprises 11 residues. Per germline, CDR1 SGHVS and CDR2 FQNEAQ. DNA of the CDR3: TGTGCCAGCAGGGGGAACAATGAGCGGTTCTTC. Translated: CASRGNNERFF.

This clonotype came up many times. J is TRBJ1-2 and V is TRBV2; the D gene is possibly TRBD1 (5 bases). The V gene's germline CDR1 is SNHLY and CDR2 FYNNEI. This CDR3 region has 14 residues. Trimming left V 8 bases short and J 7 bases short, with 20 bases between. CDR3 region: CASPLTQDSSGYTF. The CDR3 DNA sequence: TGTGCCAGCCCTCTGACACAAGACAGCAGTGGCTACACCTTC.

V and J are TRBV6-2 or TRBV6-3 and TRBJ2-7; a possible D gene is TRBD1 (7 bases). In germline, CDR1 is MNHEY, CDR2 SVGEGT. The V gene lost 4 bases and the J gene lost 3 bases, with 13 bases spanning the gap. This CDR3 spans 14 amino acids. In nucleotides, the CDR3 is TGTGCCAGCAGTTGCGGCCAGGGGGGCTACGAGCAGTACTTC. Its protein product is CASSCGQGGYEQYF.

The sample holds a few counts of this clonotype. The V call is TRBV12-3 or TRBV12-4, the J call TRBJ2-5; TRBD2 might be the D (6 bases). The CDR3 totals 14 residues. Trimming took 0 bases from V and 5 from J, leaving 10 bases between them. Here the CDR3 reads CASSLAGGGETQYF. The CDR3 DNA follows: TGTGCCAGCAGTTTAGCGGGAGGAGGCGAGACCCAGTACTTC.

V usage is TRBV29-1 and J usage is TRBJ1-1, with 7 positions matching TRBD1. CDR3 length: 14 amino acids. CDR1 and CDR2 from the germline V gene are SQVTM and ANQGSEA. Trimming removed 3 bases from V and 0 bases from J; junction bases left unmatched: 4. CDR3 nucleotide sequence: TGCAGCGTTGACAGGGACAGTATGAACACTGAAGCTTTCTTT. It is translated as CSVDRDSMNTEAFF.

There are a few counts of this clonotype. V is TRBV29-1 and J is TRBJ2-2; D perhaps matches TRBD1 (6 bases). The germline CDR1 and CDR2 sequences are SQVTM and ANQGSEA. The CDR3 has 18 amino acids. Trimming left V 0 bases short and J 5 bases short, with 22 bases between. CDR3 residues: CSVEESDSSDSQTGELFF. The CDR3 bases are TGCAGCGTTGAAGAATCGGACAGTTCTGATTCCCAAACCGGGGAGCTGTTTTTT.

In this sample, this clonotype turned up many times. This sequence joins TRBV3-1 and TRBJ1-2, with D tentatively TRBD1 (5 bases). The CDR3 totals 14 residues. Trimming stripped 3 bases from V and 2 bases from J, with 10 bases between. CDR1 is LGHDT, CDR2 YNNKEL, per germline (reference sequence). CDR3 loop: CASSQSPGNYGYTF. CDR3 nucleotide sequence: TGTGCCAGCAGCCAGAGTCCAGGGAACTATGGCTACACCTTC.

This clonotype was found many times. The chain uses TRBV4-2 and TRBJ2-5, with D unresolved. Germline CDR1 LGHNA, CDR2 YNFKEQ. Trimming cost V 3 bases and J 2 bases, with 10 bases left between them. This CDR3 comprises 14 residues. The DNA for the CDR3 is TGTGCCAGCAGCCAGGGCTACCTACAAGAGACCCAGTACTTC. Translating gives CASSQGYLQETQYF.